One sample yielded the 5 T cell receptor beta chains listed below, sequenced in a study of PD-L1 blockade in urothelial cancer. Data came from immunoSEQ multiplex PCR; TCRdb stores just in-frame clones and leaves some out. The sample has more than 55,000 clones, 70% to 90% seen once. Source: PBMCs, taken around atezolizumab (anti-PD-L1) treatment. Receptors were obtained from a man aged 50 to 59 with urothelial cancer.

The CDR3 here is CASSSPSADTQYF. DNA of the CDR3: TGTGCCAGCTCGTCCCCCTCGGCAGATACGCAGTATTTT. This chain links TRBV18 with TRBJ2-3; no reliable D call. The germline gives CDR1 KGHSH, CDR2 LQKENI. The CDR3 sequence is 13 residues long. The V and J ends lost 6 bases and 4 bases respectively, with 11 bases between them.

The CDR3 nucleotides are TGTGCCAGCTCACCGGTCGGGACTAGCGGGCCACGCTCCTACGAGCAGTACTTC. Translating it yields CASSPVGTSGPRSYEQYF. V is TRBV18 and J is TRBJ2-7; 12 bases map to TRBD2. Germline CDR1 reads KGHSH; CDR2 reads LQKENI. V dropped 3 bases and J dropped 0; count of bases not matched to a gene: 9. The CDR3 runs 18 residues.

The J gene is TRBJ1-2, the V gene TRBV5-4, with 9 nucleotides matching TRBD1. Germline CDR1 is SGHNT and CDR2 is YYREEE (reference sequence). The CDR3 is made up of 20 amino acids. Trimming took 0 bases from V and 2 from J; bases not matched to a gene: 17. The CDR3 region has the DNA TGTGCCAGCAGCTTGGGCCTTCGGGGGGGGACAGGGAGGTCCAACTATGGCTACACCTTC. It encodes CASSLGLRGGTGRSNYGYTF.

The chain couples TRBV14 to TRBJ2-1, with 7 bases fitting TRBD2. V gave up 1 base and J gave up 2 bases; unmatched junction bases: 5. The CDR3 covers 16 residues. Germline V gene lookup returns CDR1 SGHDN and CDR2 FVKESK. The DNA for the CDR3 is TGTGCCAGCAGCCAAGCGGCGGGAGCGGCCTACAATGAGCAGTTCTTC. Encoded protein: CASSQAAGAAYNEQFF. Supplemented by reference TRBV14 and TRBJ2-1, the full variable domain reads EAGVTQFPSHSVIEKGQTVTLRCDPISGHDNLYWYRRVMGKEIKFLLHFVKESKQDESGMPNNRFLAERTGGTYSTLKVQPAELEDSGVYFCASSQAAGAAYNEQFFGPGTRLTVL.

V usage is TRBV18 and J usage is TRBJ1-1, with 7 bases matching TRBD1. CDR3 size: 16 residues. Per germline, CDR1 KGHSH and CDR2 LQKENI. Trimming took 3 bases from V and 1 from J; bases not matched to a gene: 8. The CDR3 coding sequence is TGTGCCAGCTCACCTACCCAGGCAGGGGGGAACACTGAAGCTTTCTTT. Its translation: CASSPTQAGGNTEAFF. The whole variable domain, remainder taken from reference TRBV18 and TRBJ1-1, is NAGVMQNPRHLVRRRGQEARLRCSPMKGHSHVYWYRQLPEEGLKFMVYLQKENIIDESGMPKERFSAEFPKEGPSILRIQQVVRGDSAAYFCASSPTQAGGNTEAFFGQGTRLTVV.